Following are 19 T cell receptor beta chains from one sample sequenced in a study of cytomegalovirus exposure and HLA in healthy donors. Produced via immunoSEQ multiplex PCR; TCRdb's table is partial and in-frame only. In the table there are 150,000 to 200,000 clones, around nine tenths of which are singletons. The sample was PBMCs. These receptors came from a woman aged 25-40 years in good health and CMV-seronegative.

V and J are TRBV11-2 and TRBJ1-1; D is possibly TRBD1 (6 bases). The CDR3 is 14 amino acids. Trimming removed 1 base from V and 7 bases from J, with 13 bases in between. CDR1 is SGHAT and CDR2 is FQNNGV in the germline V gene. CDR3 bases: TGTGCCAGCAGCTTAGGCCGACAGGCTAGTGAAGCTTTCTTT. As protein: CASSLGRQASEAFF.

This clone has a single count. The J gene is TRBJ2-6, the V gene TRBV16; no clear D gene. The ends were cut back, 6 bases at V and 2 bases at J, with 11 bases in the middle. This CDR3 has 15 residues. The germline CDR1 and CDR2 sequences are KGHSY and FQNENV. CDR3 region: CASSQAVAGANVLTF. CDR3 nucleotides: TGTGCCAGCAGTCAAGCAGTCGCTGGGGCCAACGTCCTGACTTTC. The whole variable domain, filled in from reference TRBV16 and TRBJ2-6, reads GEEVAQTPKHLVRGEGQKAKLYCAPIKGHSYVFWYQQVLKNEFKFLISFQNENVFDETGMPKERFSAKCLPNSPCSLEIQATKLEDSAVYFCASSQAVAGANVLTFGAGSRLTVL.

The chain has TRBV30 and TRBJ2-2, with D tentatively TRBD2 (6 bases). The CDR3 runs to 15 residues. V was clipped by 0 bases and J by 1 base, with 9 bases between them. Germline V gene lookup returns CDR1 GTSNPN and CDR2 SVGIG (reference sequence). CDR3 region: CAWSVAGWNTGELFF. In DNA form, the CDR3 reads TGTGCCTGGAGTGTAGCGGGCTGGAACACCGGGGAGCTGTTTTTT.

V is TRBV5-1 and J is TRBJ1-6; perhaps TRBD1 as D (6 bases). The CDR3 is 14 amino acids. Germline loops: CDR1 SGHRS, CDR2 YFSETQ. With 2 bases removed from V and 6 bases from J, the gap between germline ends came to 9 bases. CDR3 protein: CASSFDRPNSPLHF. For the CDR3, the DNA is TGCGCCAGCAGCTTTGACAGGCCTAATTCACCCCTCCACTTT.

This rearrangement joins TRBV5-6 to TRBJ2-7; 8 positions agree with TRBD2. The J segment lost 2 bases and the V segment lost 4 bases, leaving 8 bases of the junction unmatched. The CDR3 is 15 residues long. Germline V gene data show CDR1 as SGHDT and CDR2 as YYEEEE. The CDR3 loop is CASSIPGGGAYEQYF. The CDR3 DNA is TGTGCCAGCAGCATTCCGGGAGGGGGGGCCTACGAGCAGTACTTC.

The rearrangement links TRBV2 to TRBJ2-7; 7 nucleotides line up with TRBD2. Germline CDR1 is SNHLY and CDR2 is FYNNEI. The CDR3 runs 15 residues. Unmatched junction bases numbered 14, after V lost 9 bases and J lost 3 bases. The CDR3 is CARPAVRGGSYEQYF. The CDR3 DNA is TGTGCCAGGCCTGCCGTTCGCGGGGGAAGCTACGAGCAGTACTTC.

The J gene is TRBJ1-2, the V gene TRBV7-8; TRBD1 might be the D (5 bases). CDR1 and CDR2 from the germline V gene are SGHVS and FQNEAQ. Deletions cut 4 bases from V and 2 bases from J, with 11 bases between. The CDR3 runs to 14 residues. CDR3 bases: TGTGCCAGCAGCTCGACAGTTGGGAACTATGGCTACACCTTC. This gives the protein CASSSTVGNYGYTF.

The J gene is TRBJ1-6, the V gene TRBV9; 10 bases map to TRBD1. Germline CDR1 SGDLS, CDR2 YYNGEE. The CDR3 consists of 14 residues. The J segment lost 7 bases and the V segment lost 6 bases, leaving 4 bases of the junction unmatched. In DNA, the CDR3 is TGTGCCAGCAACGGGGACAGGGGCAATTCACCCCTCCACTTT. Its translation: CASNGDRGNSPLHF.

The genes are TRBV5-6 and TRBJ1-2; D not resolved. The CDR3 spans 13 residues. V was shortened by 2 bases and J by 7 bases, with 12 bases between the two germline ends. Germline values: CDR1 SGHDT, CDR2 YYEEEE. DNA for the CDR3: TGTGCCAGCAGCTTCGAGAGGGCCCCTGGCTACACCTTC. Its protein product is CASSFERAPGYTF.

The CDR3 bases are TGTGCCAGCAGTGTGGGAGGGGCTGGATGGGCCTACGAGCAGTACTTC. Its translation: CASSVGGAGWAYEQYF. The genes are TRBV2 and TRBJ2-7, with 7 bases lining up with TRBD2. The CDR3 sequence is 16 residues long. With 4 bases clipped from V and 2 bases from J, the junction kept 11 bases outside the gene matches. In germline, CDR1 is SNHLY, CDR2 FYNNEI.

This chain uses TRBV4-3 with TRBJ2-3, with no clear D. Per the germline V gene, CDR1 is LGHNA and CDR2 is YSLEER. The CDR3 is 14 amino acids. Between the trimmed V and J ends, which lost 1 base and 4 bases, there was a span of 9 bases. The CDR3 DNA reads TGCGCCAGCAGCCAAGCCGCACACGCAGATACGCAGTATTTT. Amino acids: CASSQAAHADTQYF.

This sequence joins TRBV6-1 and TRBJ1-3; no reliable D call. CDR1 and CDR2 from the germline V gene are MNHNS and SASEGT. The ends were cut back, 1 base at V and 0 bases at J, with 10 bases in the middle. The CDR3 has 16 residues. CDR3 residues: CASSEGLGSSGNTIYF. The CDR3 region has the DNA TGTGCCAGCAGTGAAGGTTTGGGGAGCTCTGGAAACACCATATATTTT.

The chain couples TRBV27 to TRBJ1-1, with D perhaps TRBD1 (5 bases). The CDR3 has 17 residues. The V gene lost 3 bases and the J gene lost 0 bases, with 17 bases spanning the gap. Looked up from germline, CDR1 is MNHEY and CDR2 is SMNVEV (reference sequence). The CDR3 loop reads CASSLYVPGQVNTEAFF. The CDR3 bases are TGTGCCAGCAGTTTGTACGTCCCAGGACAAGTGAACACTGAAGCTTTCTTT.

The rearrangement joins TRBV27 to TRBJ1-2, with D possibly TRBD1 on 5 matching bases. This CDR3 is built from 14 residues. V lost 3 bases, J lost 5 bases, and 13 bases lay in between. CDR1 and CDR2 from the germline V gene are MNHEY and SMNVEV (reference sequence). The chain's CDR3 is CASSFLGGEYGYTF. The CDR3 coding sequence is TGTGCCAGCAGTTTCCTCGGGGGAGAATATGGCTACACCTTC.

The V call is TRBV2, the J call TRBJ2-2; possible D gene TRBD2, 5 bases. Germline V gives CDR1 SNHLY, CDR2 FYNNEI. The V and J ends lost 3 bases and 4 bases respectively, with 15 bases between them. This CDR3 has 16 amino acids. Here the CDR3 DNA reads TGTGCCAGCAGTGACTCGGGGTTTGGGCTCACCGGGGAGCTGTTTTTT. Translating it yields CASSDSGFGLTGELFF.

This chain uses TRBV10-3 with TRBJ2-7, with D maybe TRBD2 (6 bases). This CDR3 has 14 residues. The V end was cut by 0 bases, the J end by 7 bases, with 13 bases between. Germline V gene lookup returns CDR1 ENHRY and CDR2 SYGVKD. CDR3 coding DNA: TGTGCCATCAGTGAGTCTGGGGGGTTGGGTGAGCAGTACTTC. Translated: CAISESGGLGEQYF.

The chain uses TRBV7-2 and TRBJ2-3; 9 bases match TRBD1. The CDR3 has 17 amino acids. V lost 3 bases and J lost 6; bases outside the gene matches: 13. Per the germline V gene, CDR1 is SGHTA and CDR2 is FQGNSA. CDR3: CASSFEQGASMGDTQYF. The CDR3 DNA sequence: TGTGCCAGCAGCTTTGAACAGGGGGCCTCAATGGGCGATACGCAGTATTTT.

The CDR3 loop reads CASSRLGKEDYTF. The CDR3 coding sequence is TGTGCCAGCAGCAGATTGGGAAAGGAGGACTACACCTTC. The chain is built from TRBV28 and TRBJ1-2; no definite D call. This CDR3 comprises 13 residues. Germline assignment: CDR1 MDHEN and CDR2 SYDVKM. The V end lost 6 bases, the J end lost 10 bases, and 18 bases lay between the germline ends.

CDR3 in amino acids: CASSHRETNSPLHF. CDR3 coding DNA: TGTGCCAGCAGCCACAGGGAAACAAATTCACCCCTCCACTTT. This chain links TRBV27 with TRBJ1-6; D is perhaps TRBD1 (6 bases). Trimming removed 6 bases at V and 7 bases at J, with 13 bases between. CDR1 MNHEY and CDR2 SMNVEV come from the germline V gene (reference sequence). The CDR3 sequence is 14 residues long.